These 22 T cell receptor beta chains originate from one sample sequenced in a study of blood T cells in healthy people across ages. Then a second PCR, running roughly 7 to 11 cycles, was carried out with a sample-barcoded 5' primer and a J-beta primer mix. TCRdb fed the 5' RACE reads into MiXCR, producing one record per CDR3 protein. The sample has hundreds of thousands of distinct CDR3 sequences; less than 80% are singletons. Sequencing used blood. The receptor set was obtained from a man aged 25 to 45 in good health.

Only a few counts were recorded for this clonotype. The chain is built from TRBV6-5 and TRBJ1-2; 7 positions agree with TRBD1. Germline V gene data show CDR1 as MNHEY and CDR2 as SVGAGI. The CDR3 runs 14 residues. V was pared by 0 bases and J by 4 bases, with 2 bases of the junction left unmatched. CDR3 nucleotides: TGTGCCAGCAGTTACTCAGGGGGCGGCTATGGCTACACCTTC. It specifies CASSYSGGGYGYTF.

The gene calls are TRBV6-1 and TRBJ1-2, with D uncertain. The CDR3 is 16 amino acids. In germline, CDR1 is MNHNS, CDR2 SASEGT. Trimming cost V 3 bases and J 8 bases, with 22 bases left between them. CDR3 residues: CASSDRDGFPTSGYTF. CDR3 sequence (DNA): TGTGCCAGCAGTGACCGAGACGGGTTCCCAACCTCCGGCTACACCTTC.

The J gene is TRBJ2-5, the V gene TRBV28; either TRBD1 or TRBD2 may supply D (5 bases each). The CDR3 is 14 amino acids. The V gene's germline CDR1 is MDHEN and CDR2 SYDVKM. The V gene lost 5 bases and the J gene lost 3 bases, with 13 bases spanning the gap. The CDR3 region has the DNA TGTGCCAGCAGTAATACGGTGGGGGAAGAGACCCAGTACTTC. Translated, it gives CASSNTVGEETQYF.

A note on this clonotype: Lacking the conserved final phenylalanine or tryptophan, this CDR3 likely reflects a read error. The CDR3 sequence: CSVGGDWTKNIQYL. CDR3 bases: TGCAGCGTTGGTGGGGATTGGACCAAAAACATTCAGTACTTA. The chain has TRBV29-1 and TRBJ2-4, with no clear D. There are 14 residues in the CDR3. Germline CDR1 and CDR2: SQVTM and ANQGSEA. V shed 4 bases and J shed 2 bases, with 12 bases lying between them.

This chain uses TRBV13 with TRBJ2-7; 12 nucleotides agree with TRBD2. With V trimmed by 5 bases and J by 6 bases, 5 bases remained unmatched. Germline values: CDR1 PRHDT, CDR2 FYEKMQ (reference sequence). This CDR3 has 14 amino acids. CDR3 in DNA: TGTGCCAGCAGCCCTAGCGGGGGGGCCTTCGAGCAGTACTTC. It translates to CASSPSGGAFEQYF.

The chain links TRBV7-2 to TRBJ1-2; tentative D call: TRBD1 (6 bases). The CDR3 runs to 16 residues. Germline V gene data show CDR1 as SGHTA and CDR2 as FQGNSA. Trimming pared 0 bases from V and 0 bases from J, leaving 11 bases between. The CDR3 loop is CASSLAPQGANYGYTF. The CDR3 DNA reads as TGTGCCAGCAGCTTAGCGCCACAGGGAGCTAACTATGGCTACACCTTC.

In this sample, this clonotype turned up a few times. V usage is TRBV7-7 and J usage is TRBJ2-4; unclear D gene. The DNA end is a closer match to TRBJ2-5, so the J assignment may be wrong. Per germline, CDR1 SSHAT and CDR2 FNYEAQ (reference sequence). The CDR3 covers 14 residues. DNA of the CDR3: TGTGCCAGCAGCTTGAATGTCGCATCGGAGACCCAGTACTTC. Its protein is CASSLNVASETQYF.

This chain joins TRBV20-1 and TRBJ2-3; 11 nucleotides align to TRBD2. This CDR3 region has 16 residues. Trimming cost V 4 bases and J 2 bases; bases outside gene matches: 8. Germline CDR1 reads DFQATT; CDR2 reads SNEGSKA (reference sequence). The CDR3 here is CSAIRLLAGVTDTQYF. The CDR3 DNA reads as TGCAGTGCTATCCGCTTACTAGCGGGGGTCACAGATACGCAGTATTTT.

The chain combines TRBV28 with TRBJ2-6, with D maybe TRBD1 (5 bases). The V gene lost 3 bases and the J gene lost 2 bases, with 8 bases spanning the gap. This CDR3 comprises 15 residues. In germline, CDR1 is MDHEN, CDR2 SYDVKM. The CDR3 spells CASSFRATGANVLTF. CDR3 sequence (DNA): TGTGCCAGCAGTTTCAGGGCAACTGGGGCCAACGTCCTGACTTTC.

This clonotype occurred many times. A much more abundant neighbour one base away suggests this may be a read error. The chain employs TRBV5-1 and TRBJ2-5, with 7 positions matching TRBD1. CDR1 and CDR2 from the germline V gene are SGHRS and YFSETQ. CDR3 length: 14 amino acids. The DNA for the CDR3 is TGTGCCAGCAGCTTAGGGACAGTCCAAGAGACCCAGTACTTC. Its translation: CASSLGTVQETQYF.

This CDR3 reads CAISESTTVSYEQYF. CDR3 DNA: TGTGCCATCAGTGAGTCGACGACAGTCTCCTACGAGCAGTACTTC. This chain joins TRBV10-3 and TRBJ2-7; a possible D gene is TRBD1 (5 bases). This CDR3 is built from 15 residues. With 0 bases removed from V and 0 bases from J, the gap between germline ends came to 9 bases. CDR1 is ENHRY and CDR2 is SYGVKD in the germline V gene.

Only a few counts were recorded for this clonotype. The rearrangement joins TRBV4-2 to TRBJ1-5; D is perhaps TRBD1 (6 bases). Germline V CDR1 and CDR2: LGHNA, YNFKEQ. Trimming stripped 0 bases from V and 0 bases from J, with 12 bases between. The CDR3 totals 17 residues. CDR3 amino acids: CASSQEGTTGSNQPQHF. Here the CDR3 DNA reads TGTGCCAGCAGCCAAGAAGGGACAACCGGTAGCAATCAGCCCCAGCATTTT.

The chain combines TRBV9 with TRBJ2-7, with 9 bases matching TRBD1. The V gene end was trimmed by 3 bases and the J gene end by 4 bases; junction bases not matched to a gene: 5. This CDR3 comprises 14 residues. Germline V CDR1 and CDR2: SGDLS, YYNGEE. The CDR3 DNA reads TGTGCCAGCAGCGCCCACAGGGGGCGATACGAGCAGTACTTC. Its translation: CASSAHRGRYEQYF.

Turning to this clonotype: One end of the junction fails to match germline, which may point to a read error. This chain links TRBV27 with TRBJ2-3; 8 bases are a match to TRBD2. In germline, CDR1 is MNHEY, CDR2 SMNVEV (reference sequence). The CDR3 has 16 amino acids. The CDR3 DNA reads TGTGCCGGCAGTTTAGATCCGGGGGGGCCGGTCTATACGCAGTATTTT. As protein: CAGSLDPGGPVYTQYF.

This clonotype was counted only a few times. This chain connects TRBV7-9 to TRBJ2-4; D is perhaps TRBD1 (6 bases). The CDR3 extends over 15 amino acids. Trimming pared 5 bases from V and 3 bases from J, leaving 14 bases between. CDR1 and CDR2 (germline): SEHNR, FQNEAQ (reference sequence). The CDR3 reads CASSAWTEDKNIQYF. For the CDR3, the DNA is TGTGCCAGCAGCGCCTGGACAGAAGACAAAAACATTCAGTACTTC.

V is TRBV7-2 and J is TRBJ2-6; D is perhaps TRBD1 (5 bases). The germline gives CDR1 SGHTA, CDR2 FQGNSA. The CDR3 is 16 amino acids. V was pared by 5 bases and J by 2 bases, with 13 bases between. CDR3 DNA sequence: TGTGCCAGCAGCCGGCCAACAGGTCCTGGGGCCAACGTCCTGACTTTC. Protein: CASSRPTGPGANVLTF.

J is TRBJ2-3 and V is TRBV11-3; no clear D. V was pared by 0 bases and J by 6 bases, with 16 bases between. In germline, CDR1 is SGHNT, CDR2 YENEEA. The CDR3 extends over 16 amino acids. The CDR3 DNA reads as TGTGCCAGCAGCTTAGATACGGCTAGTCCTATGGATACGCAGTATTTT. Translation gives CASSLDTASPMDTQYF.

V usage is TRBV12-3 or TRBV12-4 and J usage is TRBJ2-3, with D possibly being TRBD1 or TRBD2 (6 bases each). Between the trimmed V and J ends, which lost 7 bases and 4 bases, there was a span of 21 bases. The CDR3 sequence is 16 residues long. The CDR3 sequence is CASIPAGGWRADTQYF. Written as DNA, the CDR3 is TGTGCCAGCATCCCAGCCGGGGGCTGGCGTGCAGATACGCAGTATTTT.

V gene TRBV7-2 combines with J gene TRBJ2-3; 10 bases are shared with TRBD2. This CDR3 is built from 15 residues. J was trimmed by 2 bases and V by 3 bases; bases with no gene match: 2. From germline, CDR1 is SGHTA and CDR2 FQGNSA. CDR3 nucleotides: TGTGCCAGCAGCTTTAGCGGGGGGTTCACAGATACGCAGTATTTT. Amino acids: CASSFSGGFTDTQYF.

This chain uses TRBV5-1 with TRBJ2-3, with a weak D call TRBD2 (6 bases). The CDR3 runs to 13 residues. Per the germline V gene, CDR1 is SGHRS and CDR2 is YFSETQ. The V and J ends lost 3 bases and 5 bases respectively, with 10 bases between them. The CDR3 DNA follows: TGCGCCAGCAGCTGGGATAGCGGAGATACGCAGTATTTT. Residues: CASSWDSGDTQYF.

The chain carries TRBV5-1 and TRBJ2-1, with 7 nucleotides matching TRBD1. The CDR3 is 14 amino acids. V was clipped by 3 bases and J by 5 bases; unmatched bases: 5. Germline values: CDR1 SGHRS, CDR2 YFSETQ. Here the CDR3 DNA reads TGCGCCAGCAGCTCGGGACAGACAAACAATGAGCAGTTCTTC. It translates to CASSSGQTNNEQFF.

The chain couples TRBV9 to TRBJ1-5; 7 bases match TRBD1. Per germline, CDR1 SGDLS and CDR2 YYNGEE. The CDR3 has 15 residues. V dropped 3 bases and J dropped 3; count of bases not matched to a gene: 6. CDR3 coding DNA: TGTGCCAGCAGCGCCACCGGGACAGTCAATCAGCCCCAGCATTTT. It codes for CASSATGTVNQPQHF.